This passage covers 18 T cell receptor beta chains from one sample sequenced in a study of human T cells and chemical hapten exposure. TCRdb fed the RACE reads into MiXCR, producing one record per CDR3 protein. The sample carries 250,000 or so distinct CDR3 sequences, roughly 7.7% recorded once. As to time point: pre-sensitization, week 0. Treatment of the sample: therapeutic diphenylcyclopropenone sensitization with weekly scalp DPC. This specimen consisted of whole blood, obtained in connection with sensitization to the hapten diphenylcyclopropenone (DPC). The receptors were sampled from a man between 18 and 35 years old with alopecia areata. Some clones in this sample may be carry-over from other donors' samples.

This sequence joins TRBV29-1 and TRBJ2-2; D is tentatively TRBD1 or TRBD2 (5 bases each). Between the trimmed V and J ends, which lost 6 bases and 4 bases, there was a span of 12 bases. The CDR3 has 13 amino acids. Germline V gene lookup returns CDR1 SQVTM and CDR2 ANQGSEA. The CDR3 nucleotides are TGCAGCGTATTGAGGGGTCCCACCGGGGAGCTGTTTTTT. Residues: CSVLRGPTGELFF.

The chain employs TRBV6-1 and TRBJ1-2, with D maybe TRBD1 (5 bases). Germline CDR1 and CDR2: MNHNS and SASEGT. V was trimmed by 3 bases and J by 5 bases, leaving 16 bases between them. This CDR3 contains 15 residues. CDR3 sequence reads: CASSDGQGREYGYTF. The CDR3 region has the DNA TGTGCCAGCAGTGATGGTCAGGGAAGGGAGTATGGCTACACCTTC.

This clonotype was seen only a few times. This rearrangement joins TRBV29-1 to TRBJ1-2; TRBD1 matches 9 bases. The germline V gene has CDR1 SQVTM and CDR2 ANQGSEA. V shed 7 bases, J shed 2 bases, and the junction held 5 bases outside the gene matches. The CDR3 has 13 residues. CDR3 residues: CSGRDRENYGYTF. The CDR3 DNA follows: TGCAGCGGAAGGGACAGGGAGAACTATGGCTACACCTTC.

This clonotype has only a few counts. The V and J genes are TRBV12-5 and TRBJ1-1; TRBD1 matches at 9 bases. Germline CDR1 and CDR2: LGHNT and FRNRAP. The junction had 6 bases not matched to a gene; V was cut back by 0 bases and J by 4 bases. There are 16 residues in the CDR3. This chain's CDR3 is CASGLVAGTGITEAFF. As DNA, the CDR3 is TGTGCTAGTGGTTTGGTAGCCGGGACAGGGATCACTGAAGCTTTCTTT.

This clonotype occurred a few times. The V and J genes are TRBV15 and TRBJ1-4; D is uncertain. Germline V lookup: CDR1 LNHNV, CDR2 YYDKDF (reference sequence). The CDR3 covers 14 residues. V was trimmed by 0 bases and J by 8 bases, leaving 10 bases between them. The CDR3: CATSRDRPDEKLFF. CDR3 in DNA: TGTGCCACCAGCAGAGATCGCCCAGACGAAAAACTGTTTTTT.

In this sample, this clonotype turned up many times. This chain uses TRBV29-1 with TRBJ2-3; TRBD2 matches at 7 bases. The V gene's germline CDR1 is SQVTM and CDR2 ANQGSEA. CDR3 size: 18 residues. V was clipped by 4 bases and J by 5 bases; unmatched bases: 21. CDR3 protein: CSVVWTRGLMTKGDTQYF. CDR3 DNA: TGCAGCGTTGTCTGGACTAGAGGTCTCATGACGAAGGGAGATACGCAGTATTTT.

This clonotype was seen more than once but under ten times. This sequence joins TRBV5-1 and TRBJ2-3, with a possible D match to TRBD1 (5 bases). Per germline, CDR1 SGHRS and CDR2 YFSETQ. V shed 1 base and J shed 12 bases, with 21 bases lying between them. This CDR3 has 15 amino acids. The CDR3 coding sequence is TGCGCCAGCAGCTTGTATGTGGGTGGGGCATTGACACAGTATTTT. It is translated as CASSLYVGGALTQYF. The full variable domain, in which reference TRBV5-1 and TRBJ2-3 provide the parts outside the CDR3, is KAGVTQTPRYLIKTRGQQVTLSCSPISGHRSVSWYQQTPGQGLQFLFEYFSETQRNKGNFPGRFSGRQFSNSRSEMNVSTLELGDSALYLCASSLYVGGALTQYFGPGTRLTVL.

This clonotype has only a few counts. The rearrangement links TRBV11-2 to TRBJ1-1; possibly TRBD1 for D (5 bases). Deletions cut 6 bases from V and 0 bases from J, with 11 bases between. CDR1 is SGHAT and CDR2 is FQNNGV in the germline V gene. There are 14 residues in the CDR3. CDR3 in amino acids: CASRYRLLNTEAFF. Here the CDR3 DNA reads TGTGCCAGCAGGTACAGGTTACTGAACACTGAAGCTTTCTTT.

This clonotype has only a few counts. The chain links TRBV5-1 to TRBJ1-1; maybe TRBD1 (6 bases). The germline V gene has CDR1 SGHRS and CDR2 YFSETQ. V was shortened by 4 bases and J by 1 base, with 11 bases between the two germline ends. The CDR3 is 14 residues long. The CDR3 protein is CASSLRTENTEAFF. The CDR3 nucleotides read TGCGCCAGCAGCCTGAGGACAGAGAACACTGAAGCTTTCTTT.

V is TRBV6-5 and J is TRBJ2-1; D is unclear. This CDR3 has 13 residues. The V end lost 2 bases, the J end lost 5 bases, and 7 bases lay between the germline ends. Germline V gene data show CDR1 as MNHEY and CDR2 as SVGAGI. The CDR3 sequence: CASSYLRNNEQFF. The CDR3 bases are TGTGCCAGCAGTTACCTCCGGAACAATGAGCAGTTCTTC.

The sample holds one count of this clonotype. J is TRBJ2-4 and V is TRBV20-1, with 10 positions matching TRBD1. The CDR3 covers 13 residues. Unmatched junction bases numbered 5, after V lost 5 bases and J lost 7 bases. The germline gives CDR1 DFQATT, CDR2 SNEGSKA (reference sequence). The CDR3: CSASGTGVNIQYF. In nucleotides, the CDR3 is TGCAGTGCTTCCGGGACAGGGGTGAACATTCAGTACTTC.

Note on this clonotype: A read error may explain this, as a much larger clone is one base away. This sequence joins TRBV28 and TRBJ2-7; weak D call: TRBD1 (6 bases). The CDR3 length is 14 residues. The germline V gene encodes CDR1 MDHEN and CDR2 SYDVKM. CDR3 bases: TGTACCAGCAGGCGACAGGTACTCTCCTACGAGCAGTACTTC. It specifies CTSRRQVLSYEQYF.

This chain joins TRBV29-1 and TRBJ2-3; a possible D gene is TRBD1 (6 bases). CDR1 is SQVTM, CDR2 ANQGSEA, per germline. Deletions cut 0 bases from V and 10 bases from J, with 11 bases between. CDR3 length: 12 amino acids. This chain's CDR3 is CSVEDRGRAQYF. For the CDR3, the DNA is TGCAGCGTTGAAGACAGGGGTCGCGCGCAGTATTTT.

This clonotype was seen a handful of times. The rearrangement links TRBV11-2 to TRBJ2-2; perhaps D is TRBD1 or TRBD2 (5 bases each). The V end lost 2 bases, the J end lost 7 bases, and 17 bases lay between the germline ends. The germline V gene has CDR1 SGHAT and CDR2 FQNNGV. There are 16 residues in the CDR3. In DNA form, the CDR3 reads TGTGCCAGCAGCTTATCGCTGGGGGACGGGGTCGGGGAGCTGTTTTTT. Translation gives CASSLSLGDGVGELFF. The whole variable domain, remainder taken from reference TRBV11-2 and TRBJ2-2, is EAGVAQSPRYKIIEKRQSVAFWCNPISGHATLYWYQQILGQGPKLLIQFQNNGVVDDSQLPKDRFSAERLKGVDSTLKIQPAKLEDSAVYLCASSLSLGDGVGELFFGEGSRLTVL.

The chain carries TRBV18 and TRBJ2-7; 9 bases match TRBD1. This CDR3 region has 13 residues. The J segment lost 5 bases and the V segment lost 2 bases, leaving 1 base of the junction unmatched. Per germline, CDR1 KGHSH and CDR2 LQKENI. The CDR3 region is CASSPGTGNEQYF. Here the CDR3 DNA reads TGTGCCAGCTCACCAGGGACAGGGAACGAGCAGTACTTC.

V and J are TRBV20-1 and TRBJ1-5; D uncertain. The CDR3 spans 14 residues. Trimming stripped 4 bases from V and 4 bases from J, with 14 bases between. The V gene's germline CDR1 is DFQATT and CDR2 SNEGSKA (reference sequence). In nucleotides, the CDR3 is TGCAGTGCTAATGGACGGTTAAAAAATCAGCCCCAGCATTTT. It encodes CSANGRLKNQPQHF.

The chain couples TRBV29-1 to TRBJ2-3, with 10 positions matching TRBD1. CDR1 is SQVTM, CDR2 ANQGSEA, per germline. V lost 4 bases, J lost 5 bases, and 12 bases stayed unmatched. The CDR3 contains 16 residues. The CDR3 sequence is CSVGLTGTGVEDTQYF. The CDR3 region has the DNA TGCAGCGTTGGACTAACCGGGACAGGGGTCGAAGATACGCAGTATTTT.

The table lists this clonotype with many counts. This sequence joins TRBV5-1 and TRBJ1-2; the match to TRBD1 covers 8 bases. V was pared by 6 bases and J by 4 bases, with 8 bases of the junction left unmatched. The CDR3 spans 14 residues. Germline CDR1 SGHRS, CDR2 YFSETQ. The CDR3 reads CASTEDRDLYGYTF. CDR3 in DNA: TGCGCCAGCACCGAGGACAGGGACCTCTATGGCTACACCTTC.